The rows below give T cell receptor beta chains drawn from one sample of a study of blood T cell repertoires in COVID-19. Clones were sequenced by immunoSEQ multiplex PCR, and TCRdb holds only the in-frame ones, with some missing. This repertoire shows around 210,000 clones, roughly 75% found once; its top ten account for 5.5% to 7%. Sequencing used peripheral blood. The source of these receptors is a woman in her sixties or seventies with acute or convalescent COVID-19. The CDR3 runs from the conserved cysteine through the conserved F or W. A D gene is named only where the DNA matches it firmly. Size is stated for part of the rows, as once, few or many counts, or as a class when the clone is expanded.

D,V,size,J,DNA,CDR3
TRBD2,TRBV2,NA,TRBJ2-1,TGTGCCAGCAGTGAAGCGAGGACTAGCGGTTACAATGAGCAGTTCTTC,CASSEARTSGYNEQFF
NA,TRBV9,NA,TRBJ2-1,TGTGCCAGCAGCGACCGGGACTCCACCTACAATGAGCAGTTCTTC,CASSDRDSTYNEQFF
TRBD1,TRBV6-6,NA,TRBJ2-7,TGTGCCAGCAAGACAGGGGTGATTTCCTACGAGCAGTACTTC,CASKTGVISYEQYF
NA,TRBV6-5,NA,TRBJ2-7,TGTGCCACCTCGACAGCCCACTTTTCCTACGAGCAGTACTTC,CATSTAHFSYEQYF
NA,TRBV28,NA,TRBJ1-1,TGTGCCAGCACCACCGGGGGGTACACTGAAGCTTTCTTT,CASTTGGYTEAFF
TRBD1,TRBV19,NA,TRBJ1-1,TGTGCCAGTAGTCAAATGGGACAGTCTGCTGAAGCTTTCTTT,CASSQMGQSAEAFF
TRBD2,TRBV5-1,NA,TRBJ2-1,TGCGCCAGCAGACCCCCGGGACTAGCGGGAGGTGAGCAGTTCTTC,CASRPPGLAGGEQFF
NA,TRBV18,NA,TRBJ2-5,TGTGCCAGCTCACCAAGCTTCCAAGAGACCCAGTACTTC,CASSPSFQETQYF
TRBD1,TRBV30,NA,TRBJ2-7,TGTGCCTGGGGGACAGGGGGCTACGAGCAGTACTTC,CAWGTGGYEQYF
TRBD1,TRBV6-5,NA,TRBJ2-7,TGTGCCAGCAGTTACTCTCGACAGGGCTACGAGCAGTACTTC,CASSYSRQGYEQYF
TRBD1,TRBV29-1,NA,TRBJ2-2,TGCAGCGCCTACAGGGGGGACACCGGGGAGCTGTTTTTT,CSAYRGDTGELFF
TRBD1,TRBV19,NA,TRBJ2-5,TGTGCCAGTAGTATGCCCCCCAGGACAGGGCGGCAAGAGACCCAGTACTTC,CASSMPPRTGRQETQYF
NA,TRBV7-4,few,TRBJ1-6,TGTGCCAGCAGCTTAGCCATCCCCTGGCGGGAGTATAATTCACCCCTCCACTTT,CASSLAIPWREYNSPLHF
NA,TRBV5-4,NA,TRBJ2-5,TGTGCCAGCACCCGAATGGGCGGAGGGCGGGAGACCCAGTACTTC,CASTRMGGGRETQYF
NA,TRBV18,NA,TRBJ2-3,TGTGCCAGCTCACCACGACAGGACCTCACAGATACGCAGTATTTT,CASSPRQDLTDTQYF
TRBD1,TRBV2,NA,TRBJ2-2,TGTGCCAGCAGTGAATTTGGGGGACAGGGGGCGTCCGGGGAGCTGTTTTTT,CASSEFGGQGASGELFF
TRBD2,TRBV2,NA,TRBJ2-1,TGTGCCAGCCTAGTGGGAGGGCCCCCCTACAATGAGCAGTTCTTC,CASLVGGPPYNEQFF
NA,TRBV7-2,NA,TRBJ2-1,TGTGCCAGCAGCTTACGTTCGGCGGGCGCTCTTAGCTCCTACAATGAGCAGTTCTTC,CASSLRSAGALSSYNEQFF
NA,TRBV12-3/TRBV12-4,NA,TRBJ1-6,TGTGCCAGCAGAGGGGTTGTCAATTCACCCCTCCACTTT,CASRGVVNSPLHF
NA,TRBV19,NA,TRBJ1-2,TGTGCCAGTAGGACAGGCCAGACCTATGGCTACACCTTC,CASRTGQTYGYTF
TRBD2,TRBV29-1,once,TRBJ2-5,TGCAGCGTTGCTAGCGGGAGGGAGACCCAGTACTTC,CSVASGRETQYF
NA,TRBV27,NA,TRBJ2-1,TGTGCCAGCAGTCCCGCCCCCAGACGAGCGGGCTCCTACAATGAGCAGTTCTTC,CASSPAPRRAGSYNEQFF
TRBD1,TRBV27,NA,TRBJ1-1,TGTGCCAGCAGTTCCCCAGGGGGGACTGAAGCTTTCTTT,CASSSPGGTEAFF